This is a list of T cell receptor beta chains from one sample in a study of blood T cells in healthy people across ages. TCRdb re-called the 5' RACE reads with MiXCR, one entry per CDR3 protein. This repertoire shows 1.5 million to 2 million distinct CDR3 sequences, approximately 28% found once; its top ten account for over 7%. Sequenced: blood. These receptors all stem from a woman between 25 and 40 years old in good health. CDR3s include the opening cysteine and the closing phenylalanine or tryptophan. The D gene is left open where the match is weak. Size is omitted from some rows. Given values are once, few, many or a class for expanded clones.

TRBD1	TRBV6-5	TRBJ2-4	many	TGTGCCAGCAGTACCCGGACAGGCAAAAACATTCAGTACTTC	CASSTRTGKNIQYF
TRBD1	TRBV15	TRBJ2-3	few	TGTGCCACCAGCAGAGCCCAACAGGGGGCTTTCGATACGCAGTATTTT	CATSRAQQGAFDTQYF
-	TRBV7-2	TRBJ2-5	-	TGTGCCAGCAGGCCCCCCAGGCAGGGGAGTAAAGAGACCCAGTACTTC	CASRPPRQGSKETQYF
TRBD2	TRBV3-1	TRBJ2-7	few	TGTGCCAGCAGCCCCGCCCTCAGCGGGACCACCTACGAGCAGTACTTC	CASSPALSGTTYEQYF
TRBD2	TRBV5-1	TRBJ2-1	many	TGCGCCAGCAGCCTCCGGACTAGCGGATACAATGAGCAGTTCTTC	CASSLRTSGYNEQFF
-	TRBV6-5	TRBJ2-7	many	TGTGCCAGCAGCGTCGCAAATCCAAGAACCTACGAGCAGTACTTC	CASSVANPRTYEQYF
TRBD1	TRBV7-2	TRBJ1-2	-	TGTGCCAGCAGCCTGCTGGAGCAGGGGGCGATAAGTGGCTACACCTTC	CASSLLEQGAISGYTF
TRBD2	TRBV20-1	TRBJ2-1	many	TGCAGTGCTAGTGGGGGACTACTCTACAATGAGCAGTTCTTC	CSASGGLLYNEQFF
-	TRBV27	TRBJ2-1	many	TGTGCCAGCACGGCAGGAGTCTCCTACAATGAGCAGTTCTTC	CASTAGVSYNEQFF
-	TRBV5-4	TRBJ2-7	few	TGTGCCAGCAGCTTGAATGGGGAGCGGTCCTACGAGCAGTACTTC	CASSLNGERSYEQYF
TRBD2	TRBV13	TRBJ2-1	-	TGTGCCAGCAGCTTAGGGGCTAGCGGGAGTTGGAATGAGCAGTTCTTC	CASSLGASGSWNEQFF
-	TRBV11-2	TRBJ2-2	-	TGTGCCAGCAGCCTCAGGCTCAATACGAACACCGGGGAGCTGTTTTTT	CASSLRLNTNTGELFF
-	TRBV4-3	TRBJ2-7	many	TGCGCCAGCAGCCAAGATCTAGGGGGGGACATATCCTACGAGCAGTACTTC	CASSQDLGGDISYEQYF
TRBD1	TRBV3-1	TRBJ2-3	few	TGTGCCAGCAGCCAGTGGGACAGGGGGAACACGCAGTATTTT	CASSQWDRGNTQYF
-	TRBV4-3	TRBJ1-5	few	TGCGCCAGCAGCCAGCCCAGGGGAATTAGCAATCAGCCCCAGCATTTT	CASSQPRGISNQPQHF
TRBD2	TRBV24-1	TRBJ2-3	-	TGTGCCACCAGTGACCCGAGGACTAGCGGGGGCACAGATACGCAGTATTTT	CATSDPRTSGGTDTQYF
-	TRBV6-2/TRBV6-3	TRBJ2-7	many	TGTGCCAGCACCATGGGACTGCGCTCCTACGAGCAGTACTTC	CASTMGLRSYEQYF
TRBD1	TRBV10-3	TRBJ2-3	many	TGTGCCATCAGTGAGTCCCAGGGGGCAACAGATACGCAGTATTTT	CAISESQGATDTQYF
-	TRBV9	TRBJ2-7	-	TGTGCCAGCAGCGTAGAACAGGGTCACTACGAGCAGTACTTC	CASSVEQGHYEQYF
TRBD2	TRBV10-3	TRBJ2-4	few	TGTGCCATCAGTGGGACTAGCGGGAGGAACATTCAGTACTTC	CAISGTSGRNIQYF
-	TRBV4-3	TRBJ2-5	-	TGCGCCAGCAGCCAAGATCGACGGGGCCAAGAGACCCAGTACTTC	CASSQDRRGQETQYF
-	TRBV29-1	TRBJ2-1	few	TGCAGCGTTCGAACATGCAATGAGCAGTTCTTC	CSVRTCNEQFF
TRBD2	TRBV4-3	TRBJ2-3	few	TGCGCCAGCAGCCAAATTGGACTAGCGGGAGACGATACGCAGTATTTT	CASSQIGLAGDDTQYF
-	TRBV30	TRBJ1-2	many	TGTGCCTGGAGTGTAAAGTTCCTGTCAGACTACACCTTC	CAWSVKFLSDYTF
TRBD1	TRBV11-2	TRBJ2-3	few	TGTGCCAGCAGGGGGACAGGGGTTTCAGATACGCAGTATTTT	CASRGTGVSDTQYF
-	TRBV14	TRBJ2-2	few	TGTGCCAGCAGTCTCCTCCGGACGGCGAACACCGGGGAGCTGTTTTTT	CASSLLRTANTGELFF